Listed here are 13 T cell receptor beta chains from one sample, sequenced in a study of blood T cells in healthy people across ages. With a J-beta primer mix and a sample-barcoded 5' primer, a second PCR ran 7 to 11 cycles. TCRdb re-derived calls from the 5' RACE reads in MiXCR, one entry per CDR3 protein. The repertoire holds approximately 730,000 distinct CDR3 sequences, with 40% to 45% as singletons. Sample: blood. The source is a woman aged 55 to 70 in good health.

CDR3 in DNA: TGTGCCAGCAGCCAAGATTCGGCAGTATCCGGCGAGCAGTACTTC. Translated, it gives CASSQDSAVSGEQYF. The chain employs TRBV3-1 and TRBJ2-7; D call uncertain. The CDR3 loop spans 15 amino acids. With 0 bases removed from V and 6 bases from J, the gap between germline ends came to 15 bases. Germline assignment: CDR1 LGHDT and CDR2 YNNKEL (reference sequence).

As to this clonotype: The junction departs from the called germline gene at one end, perhaps through a read error. V gene TRBV11-2 combines with J gene TRBJ2-5, with a tentative D call TRBD2 (6 bases). The DNA end is more similar to TRBJ2-7, so the J call may be wrong. This CDR3 comprises 16 residues. Germline values: CDR1 SGHAT, CDR2 FQNNGV. The CDR3 bases are TGTGCCGGCAGCTTGCGGTTTGGGACTGTATCCTACGAGCAGTACTTC. Protein product: CAGSLRFGTVSYEQYF.

This clonotype was recorded a few times. The chain employs TRBV29-1 and TRBJ1-2; tentatively, D is TRBD1 (6 bases). The germline gives CDR1 SQVTM, CDR2 ANQGSEA. The CDR3 loop spans 11 amino acids. V lost 6 bases and J 7 bases, leaving 12 bases between the germline ends. CDR3 loop: CSVPGGPGYTF. The CDR3 DNA reads as TGCAGCGTCCCCGGGGGGCCTGGCTACACCTTC.

This CDR3 is CASSQDRVSNEQYF. The CDR3 DNA follows: TGTGCCAGCAGCCAGGACAGGGTATCAAACGAGCAGTACTTC. The chain joins TRBV3-1 to TRBJ2-5, with 8 nucleotides matching TRBD1. The J call is doubtful: the DNA matches TRBJ2-7 better. This CDR3 contains 14 residues. Germline-derived CDR1 and CDR2 are LGHDT and YNNKEL (reference sequence).

This clonotype has only a few counts. The V gene is TRBV29-1, the J gene TRBJ2-5; possibly TRBD2 for D (6 bases). The CDR3 is 12 amino acids. The V and J ends lost 6 bases and 3 bases respectively, with 11 bases between them. Germline V gene sequence: CDR1 SQVTM, CDR2 ANQGSEA. CDR3 sequence (DNA): TGCAGCGTCCGGGGGTTAAAAGAGACCCAGTACTTC. Translated: CSVRGLKETQYF.

The chain recombines TRBV10-3 with TRBJ1-2; no reliable D call. The CDR3 sequence is 14 residues long. Germline CDR1 and CDR2: ENHRY and SYGVKD. Between the trimmed V and J ends, which lost 0 bases and 5 bases, there was a span of 10 bases. CDR3 coding DNA: TGTGCCATCAGTGAGTCGACGGGAGTATATGGCTACACCTTC. As protein: CAISESTGVYGYTF.

This clonotype has a single count. Just one base apart from a much larger clone, this may be a read error. The chain is built from TRBV6-2 or TRBV6-3 and TRBJ2-4; 10 positions agree with TRBD1. The last part of the DNA fits TRBJ2-7 better; the J call may be wrong. The CDR3 runs 14 residues. CDR1 and CDR2 from the germline V gene are MNHEY and SVGEGT. Here the CDR3 reads CASRDRGSSYEQYF. The CDR3, as DNA: TGTGCCAGCAGGGACAGGGGGTCGAGCTACGAGCAGTACTTC.

The sample holds many counts of this clonotype. This could be a read error, since a much larger clone is one nucleotide away. This sequence joins TRBV7-2 and TRBJ2-3; D uncertain. Germline V CDR1 and CDR2: SGHTA, FQGNSA. The germline V and J ends were trimmed by 8 bases and 2 bases, with 8 bases remaining between them. The CDR3 runs to 12 residues. In nucleotides, the CDR3 is TGTGCCAGCGGCCCCTACACAGATACGCAGTATTTT. This translates into CASGPYTDTQYF. Together with reference TRBV7-2 and TRBJ2-3, the CDR3 gives the full variable domain: GAGVSQSPSNKVTEKGKDVELRCDPISGHTALYWYRQSLGQGLEFLIYFQGNSAPDKSGLPSDRFSAERTGGSVSTLTIQRTQQEDSAVYLCASGPYTDTQYFGPGTRLTVL.

The V call is TRBV9, the J call TRBJ2-1; 11 nucleotides line up with TRBD2. The junction had 6 bases not matched to a gene; V was cut back by 3 bases and J by 4 bases. Germline CDR1 is SGDLS and CDR2 is YYNGEE. The CDR3 is 16 residues long. CDR3 in amino acids: CASSATSGTVYNEQFF. CDR3 coding DNA: TGTGCCAGCAGCGCGACTAGCGGGACCGTATACAATGAGCAGTTCTTC.

This clonotype was seen many times. The gene calls are TRBV5-1 and TRBJ2-1; D is possibly TRBD2 (6 bases). V was shortened by 4 bases and J by 6 bases, with 14 bases between the two germline ends. The CDR3 contains 14 residues. Germline-derived CDR1 and CDR2 are SGHRS and YFSETQ. The CDR3 bases are TGCGCCAGCAGCAAGCCGGCTAGCGTCAATGAGCAGTTCTTC. This codes for CASSKPASVNEQFF.

This clonotype has a single count. V usage is TRBV7-2 and J usage is TRBJ1-6; TRBD1 is a possible D gene (6 bases). This CDR3 is built from 14 residues. Trimming took 6 bases from V and 10 from J, leaving 16 bases between them. Germline CDR1 reads SGHTA; CDR2 reads FQGNSA. CDR3 amino acids: CASSLEPQGSPLHF. The CDR3 region has the DNA TGTGCCAGCAGTCTCGAGCCTCAGGGGTCACCCCTCCACTTT.

The V gene is TRBV9, the J gene TRBJ2-1; no reliable D call. Germline loops: CDR1 SGDLS, CDR2 YYNGEE. Trimming left V 0 bases short and J 3 bases short, with 7 bases between. The CDR3 spans 14 residues. The CDR3 spells CASSVGPSYNEQFF. The CDR3 DNA reads as TGTGCCAGCAGCGTAGGTCCCAGCTACAATGAGCAGTTCTTC.

This clonotype has only a few counts. The chain recombines TRBV24-1 with TRBJ1-5, with 7 positions matching TRBD1. CDR1 KGHDR and CDR2 SFDVKD come from the germline V gene. This CDR3 is 13 amino acids long. V dropped 9 bases and J dropped 5; count of bases not matched to a gene: 6. The CDR3 bases are TGTGCCACCCAAGACAGGGATGATCAGCCCCAGCATTTT. Amino acids: CATQDRDDQPQHF.